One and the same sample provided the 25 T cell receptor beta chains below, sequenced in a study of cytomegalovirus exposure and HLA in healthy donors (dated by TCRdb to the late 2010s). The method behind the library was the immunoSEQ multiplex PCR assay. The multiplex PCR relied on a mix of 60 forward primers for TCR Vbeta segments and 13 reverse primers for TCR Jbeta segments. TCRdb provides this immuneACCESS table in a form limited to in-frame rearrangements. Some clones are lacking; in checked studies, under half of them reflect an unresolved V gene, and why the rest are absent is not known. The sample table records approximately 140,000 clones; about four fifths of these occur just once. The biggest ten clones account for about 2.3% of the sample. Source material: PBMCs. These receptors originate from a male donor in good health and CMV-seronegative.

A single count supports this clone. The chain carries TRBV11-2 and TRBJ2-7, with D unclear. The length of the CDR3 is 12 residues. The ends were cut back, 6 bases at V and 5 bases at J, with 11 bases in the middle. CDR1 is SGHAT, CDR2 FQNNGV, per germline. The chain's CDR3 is CASRGPYDEQYF. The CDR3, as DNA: TGTGCCAGCAGGGGCCCTTACGACGAGCAGTACTTC.

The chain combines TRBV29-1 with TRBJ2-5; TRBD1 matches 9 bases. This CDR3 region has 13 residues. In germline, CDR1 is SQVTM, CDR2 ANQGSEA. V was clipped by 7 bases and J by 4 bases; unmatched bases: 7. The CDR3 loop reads CSAFGTGRETQYF. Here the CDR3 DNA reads TGCAGCGCCTTCGGGACAGGGCGAGAGACCCAGTACTTC.

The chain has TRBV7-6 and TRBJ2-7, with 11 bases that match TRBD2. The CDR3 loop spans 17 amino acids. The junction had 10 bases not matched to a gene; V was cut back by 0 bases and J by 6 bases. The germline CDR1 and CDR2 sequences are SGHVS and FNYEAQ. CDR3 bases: TGTGCCAGCAGCTTAGCCGTTACTAGCGGGAGCCCCCTCGAGCAGTACTTC. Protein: CASSLAVTSGSPLEQYF.

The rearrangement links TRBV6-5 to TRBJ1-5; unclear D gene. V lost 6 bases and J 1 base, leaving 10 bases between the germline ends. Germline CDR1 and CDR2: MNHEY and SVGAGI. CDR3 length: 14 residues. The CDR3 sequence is CASRVAASNQPQHF. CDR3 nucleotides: TGTGCCAGCAGGGTAGCCGCAAGCAATCAGCCCCAGCATTTT.

Here the CDR3 DNA reads TGTGCCTGCCTCCCGAGGCCGTCAAGCTCCTACAATGAGCAGTTCTTC. Its protein is CACLPRPSSSYNEQFF. The V call is TRBV30, the J call TRBJ2-1; D is undetermined. This CDR3 has 16 amino acids. Germline-derived CDR1 and CDR2 are GTSNPN and SVGIG (reference sequence). Trimming cost V 6 bases and J 0 bases, with 18 bases left between them.

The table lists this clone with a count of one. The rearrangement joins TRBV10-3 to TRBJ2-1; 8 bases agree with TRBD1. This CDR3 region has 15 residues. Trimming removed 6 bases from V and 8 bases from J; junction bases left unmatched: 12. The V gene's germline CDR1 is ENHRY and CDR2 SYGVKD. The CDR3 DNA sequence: TGTGCCATCAGAACCGGGACAGGCGCCTCCGATGAGCAGTTCTTC. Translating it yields CAIRTGTGASDEQFF.

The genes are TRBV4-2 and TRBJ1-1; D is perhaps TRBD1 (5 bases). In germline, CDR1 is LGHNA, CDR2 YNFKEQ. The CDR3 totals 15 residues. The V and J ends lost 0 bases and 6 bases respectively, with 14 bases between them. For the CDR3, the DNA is TGTGCCAGCAGCCAAGAATTGGGGGGAAGGTCTGAAGCTTTCTTT. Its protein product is CASSQELGGRSEAFF.

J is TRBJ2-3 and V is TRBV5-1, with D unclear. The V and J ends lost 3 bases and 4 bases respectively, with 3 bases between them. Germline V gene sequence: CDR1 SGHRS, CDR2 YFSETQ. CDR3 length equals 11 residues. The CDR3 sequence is CASSSADTQYF. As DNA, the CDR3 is TGCGCCAGCAGCTCGGCAGATACGCAGTATTTT. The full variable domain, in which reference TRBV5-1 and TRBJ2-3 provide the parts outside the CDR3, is KAGVTQTPRYLIKTRGQQVTLSCSPISGHRSVSWYQQTPGQGLQFLFEYFSETQRNKGNFPGRFSGRQFSNSRSEMNVSTLELGDSALYLCASSSADTQYFGPGTRLTVL.

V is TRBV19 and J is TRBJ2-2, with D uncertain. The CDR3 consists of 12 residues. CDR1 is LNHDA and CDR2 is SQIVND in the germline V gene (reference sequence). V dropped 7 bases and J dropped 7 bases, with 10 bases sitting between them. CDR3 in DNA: TGTGCCAGTACGGAGTATAGCGGGGAGCTGTTTTTT. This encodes CASTEYSGELFF. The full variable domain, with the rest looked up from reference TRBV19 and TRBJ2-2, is DGGITQSPKYLFRKEGQNVTLSCEQNLNHDAMYWYRQDPGQGLRLIYYSQIVNDFQKGDIAEGYSVSREKKESFPLTVTSAQKNPTAFYLCASTEYSGELFFGEGSRLTVL.

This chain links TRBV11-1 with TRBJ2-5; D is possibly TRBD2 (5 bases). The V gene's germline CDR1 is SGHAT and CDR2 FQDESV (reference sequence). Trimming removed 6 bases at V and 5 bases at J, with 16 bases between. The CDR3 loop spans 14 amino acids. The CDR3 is CASSEGLVAETQYF. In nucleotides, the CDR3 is TGTGCCAGCAGTGAGGGCCTCGTGGCGGAGACCCAGTACTTC.

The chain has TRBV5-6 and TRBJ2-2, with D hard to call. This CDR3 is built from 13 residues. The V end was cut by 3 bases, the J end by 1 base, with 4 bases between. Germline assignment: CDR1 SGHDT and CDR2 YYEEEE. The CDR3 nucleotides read TGTGCCAGCAGCTCAGGGAACACCGGGGAGCTGTTTTTT. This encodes CASSSGNTGELFF.

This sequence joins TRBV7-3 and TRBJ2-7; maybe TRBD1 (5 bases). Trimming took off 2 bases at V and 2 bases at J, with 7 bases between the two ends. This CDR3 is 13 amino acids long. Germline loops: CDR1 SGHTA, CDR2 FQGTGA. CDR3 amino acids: CASSLGATYEQYF. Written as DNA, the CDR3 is TGTGCCAGCAGCTTAGGGGCCACCTACGAGCAGTACTTC.

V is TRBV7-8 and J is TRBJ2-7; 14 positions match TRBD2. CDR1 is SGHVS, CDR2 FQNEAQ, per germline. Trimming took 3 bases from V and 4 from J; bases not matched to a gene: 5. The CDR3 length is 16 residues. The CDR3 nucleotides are TGTGCCAGCAGCTTGGGACTAGCGGGAGCGCCGTACGAGCAGTACTTC. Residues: CASSLGLAGAPYEQYF.

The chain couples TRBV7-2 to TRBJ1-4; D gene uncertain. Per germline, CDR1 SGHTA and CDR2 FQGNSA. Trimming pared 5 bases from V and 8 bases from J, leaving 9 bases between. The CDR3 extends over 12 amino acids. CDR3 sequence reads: CASSRPAEKLFF. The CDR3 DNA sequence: TGTGCCAGCAGCCGACCAGCGGAAAAACTGTTTTTT.

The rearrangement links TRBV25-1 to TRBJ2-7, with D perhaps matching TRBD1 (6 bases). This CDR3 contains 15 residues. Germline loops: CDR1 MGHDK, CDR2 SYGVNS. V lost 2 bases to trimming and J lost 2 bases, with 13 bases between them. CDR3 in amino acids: CASSEPGTPPYEQYF. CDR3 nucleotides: TGTGCCAGCAGTGAACCCGGGACACCTCCCTACGAGCAGTACTTC.

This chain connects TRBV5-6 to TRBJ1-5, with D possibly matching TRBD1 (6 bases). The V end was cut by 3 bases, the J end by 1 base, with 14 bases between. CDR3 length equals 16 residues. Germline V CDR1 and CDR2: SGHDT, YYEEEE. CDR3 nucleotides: TGTGCCAGCAGCTCTACAGGGCCGTACAGCAATCAGCCCCAGCATTTT. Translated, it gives CASSSTGPYSNQPQHF.

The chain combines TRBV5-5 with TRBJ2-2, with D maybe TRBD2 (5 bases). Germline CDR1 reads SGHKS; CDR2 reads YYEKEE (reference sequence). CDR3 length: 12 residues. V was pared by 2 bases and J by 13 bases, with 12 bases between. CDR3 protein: CASSFHRGVLFF. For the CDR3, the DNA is TGTGCCAGCAGCTTCCACCGGGGAGTGCTGTTTTTT.

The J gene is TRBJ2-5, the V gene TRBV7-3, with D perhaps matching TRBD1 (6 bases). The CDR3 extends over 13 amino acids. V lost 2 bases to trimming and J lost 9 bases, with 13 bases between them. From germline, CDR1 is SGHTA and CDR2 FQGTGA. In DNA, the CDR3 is TGTGCCAGCAGCTTACTCGGGTCAGGGGCCCAGTACTTC. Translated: CASSLLGSGAQYF.

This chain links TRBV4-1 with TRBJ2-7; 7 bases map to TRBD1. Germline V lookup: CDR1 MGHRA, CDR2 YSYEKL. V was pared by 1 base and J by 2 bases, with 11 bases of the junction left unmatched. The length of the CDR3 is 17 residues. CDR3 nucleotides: TGCGCCAGCAGCCAAGGGGGAGACAGGGTCGGTGCCTACGAGCAGTACTTC. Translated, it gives CASSQGGDRVGAYEQYF.

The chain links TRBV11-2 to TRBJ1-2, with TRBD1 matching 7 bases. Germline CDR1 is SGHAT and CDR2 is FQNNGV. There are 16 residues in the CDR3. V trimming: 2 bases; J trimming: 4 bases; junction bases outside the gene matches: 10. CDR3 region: CASSLTGATLGYGYTF. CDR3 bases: TGTGCCAGCAGCTTAACAGGGGCTACTTTGGGCTATGGCTACACCTTC.

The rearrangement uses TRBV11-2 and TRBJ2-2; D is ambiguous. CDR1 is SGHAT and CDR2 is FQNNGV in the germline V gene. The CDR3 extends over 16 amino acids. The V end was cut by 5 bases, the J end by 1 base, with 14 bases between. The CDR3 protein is CASSPYPVLNTGELFF. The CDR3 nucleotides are TGTGCCAGCAGCCCGTATCCGGTGTTGAACACCGGGGAGCTGTTTTTT.

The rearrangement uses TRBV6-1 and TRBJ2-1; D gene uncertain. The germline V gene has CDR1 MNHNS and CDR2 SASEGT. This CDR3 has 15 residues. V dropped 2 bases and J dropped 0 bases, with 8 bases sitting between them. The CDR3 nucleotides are TGTGCCAGCAGTGAAAGTACACCCTCCTACAATGAGCAGTTCTTC. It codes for CASSESTPSYNEQFF.

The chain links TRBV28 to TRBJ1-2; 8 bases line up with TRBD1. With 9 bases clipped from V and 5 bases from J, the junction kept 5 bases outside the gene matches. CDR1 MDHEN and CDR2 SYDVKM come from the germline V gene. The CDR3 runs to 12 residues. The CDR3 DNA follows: TGTGCCAGTAGACAGGGGAGGTATGGCTACACCTTC. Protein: CASRQGRYGYTF.

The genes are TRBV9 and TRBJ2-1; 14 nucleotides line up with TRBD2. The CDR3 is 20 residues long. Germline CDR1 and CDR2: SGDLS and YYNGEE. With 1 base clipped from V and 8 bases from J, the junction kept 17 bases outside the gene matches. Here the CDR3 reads CASSVPSRGWTSGRSDEQFF. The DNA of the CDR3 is TGTGCCAGCAGCGTACCTTCCAGGGGATGGACTAGCGGGAGGTCGGATGAGCAGTTCTTC.

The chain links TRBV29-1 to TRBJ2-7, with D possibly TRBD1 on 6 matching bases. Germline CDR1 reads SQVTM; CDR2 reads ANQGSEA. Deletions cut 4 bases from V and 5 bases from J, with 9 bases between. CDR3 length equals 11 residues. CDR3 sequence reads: CSVAGVHEQYF. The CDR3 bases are TGCAGCGTTGCAGGGGTCCACGAGCAGTACTTC.